Only one count was recorded for the clone carrying this T cell receptor (beta chain). Its target is not known. CDR3 size: 17 residues. Per the germline V gene, CDR1 is SGHRS and CDR2 is YFSETQ. V shed 4 bases, J shed 3 bases, and the junction held 12 bases outside the gene matches. This record belongs to a study of coeliac disease. Study as a whole: Coeliac patients had active, refractory type I, or gluten-free-diet-controlled disease. Without high-resolution HLA typing, biased TRBV7-2 usage was examined as a proof of principle. Study results and limitations: The authors considered this approach unsuitable for unbiased detection of gliadin-specific T cells. Control samples showed higher TRB and TRG clonality than intraepithelial and lamina propria samples in active celiac disease. Largely private TRB repertoires meant most sequences were sample-unique.

Clones were sequenced by immunoSEQ multiplex PCR, and TCRdb holds only the in-frame ones, with some missing. Altogether 3,600 or so clones are present, approximately 70% being singletons, with the ten largest covering 5.7%. The sequence derives from a woman aged 55-70 years with active celiac disease. Sequencing input: intraepithelial lymphocytes from the gut. The rearrangement uses TRBV5-1 and TRBJ2-5; 10 bases match TRBD1. The CDR3 here is CASSPGRDRGAKETQYF. In DNA, the CDR3 is TGCGCCAGCAGCCCGGGCCGGGACAGGGGAGCGAAAGAGACCCAGTACTTC.